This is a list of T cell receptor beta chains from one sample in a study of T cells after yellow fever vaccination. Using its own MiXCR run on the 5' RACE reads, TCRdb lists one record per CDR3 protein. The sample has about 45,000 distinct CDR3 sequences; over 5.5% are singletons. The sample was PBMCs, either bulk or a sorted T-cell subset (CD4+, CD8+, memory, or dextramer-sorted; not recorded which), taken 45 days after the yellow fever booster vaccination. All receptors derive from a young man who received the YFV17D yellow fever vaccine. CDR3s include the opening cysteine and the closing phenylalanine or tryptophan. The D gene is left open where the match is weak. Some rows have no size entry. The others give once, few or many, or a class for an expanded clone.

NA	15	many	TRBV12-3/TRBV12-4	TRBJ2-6	TGTGCCAGCAGTTTGAAACAGGCTGGGGCCAACGTCCTGACTTTC	CASSLKQAGANVLTF
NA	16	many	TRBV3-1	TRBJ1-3	TGTGCCAGCAGTCTAACAGCAGGTCCGGGCGGAAACACCATATATTTT	CASSLTAGPGGNTIYF
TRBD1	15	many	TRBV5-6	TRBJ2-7	TGTGCCAGCAGCTTCGGGGGGACAGGGAAATATGTGCAGTACTTC	CASSFGGTGKYVQYF
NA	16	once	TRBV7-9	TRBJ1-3	TGTGCCAGCAGCTCGACAGAACAGCGCTCTGGAAACACCATATATTTT	CASSSTEQRSGNTIYF
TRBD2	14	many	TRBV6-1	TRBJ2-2	TGTGCCAGCAGCCGGACTAGCGCCACCGGGGAGCTGTTTTTT	CASSRTSATGELFF
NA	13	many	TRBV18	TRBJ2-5	TGTGCCAGCTCACAAACCGATGTAGGGACCCAGTACTTC	CASSQTDVGTQYF
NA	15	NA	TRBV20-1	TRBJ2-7	TGCAGTGCTCCTCTCTCCGGGCTGAGCTCCTACGAGCAGTACTTC	CSAPLSGLSSYEQYF
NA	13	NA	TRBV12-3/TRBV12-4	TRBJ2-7	TGTGCCAGCAGTCCCCTAGCGTCCTACGAGCAGTACTTC	CASSPLASYEQYF
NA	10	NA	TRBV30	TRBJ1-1	TGTGCCTGGATCCAGGGTCGGGCTTTCTTT	CAWIQGRAFF
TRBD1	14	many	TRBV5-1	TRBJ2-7	TGCGCCAGCAGCTTGGGACAGGGGGCGGAAGAGCAGTACTTC	CASSLGQGAEEQYF
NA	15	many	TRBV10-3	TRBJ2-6	TGTGCCATCAGTACAGGTCCCCCTGGGGCCAACGTCCTGACTTTC	CAISTGPPGANVLTF
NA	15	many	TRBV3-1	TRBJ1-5	TGTGCCAGCAGCCTATCGGCAGTTAGCAATCAGCCCCAGCATTTT	CASSLSAVSNQPQHF
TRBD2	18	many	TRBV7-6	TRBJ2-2	TGTGCCAGCAGCTTGCTCGGACTAGCGGGAACGAACACCGGGGAGCTGTTTTTT	CASSLLGLAGTNTGELFF
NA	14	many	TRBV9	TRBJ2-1	TGTGCCAGCAGCGTCGGCGGAGATGTCAATGAGCAGTTCTTC	CASSVGGDVNEQFF
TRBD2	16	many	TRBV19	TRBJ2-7	TGTGCCAGTAGTATGAAACTAGCGGGAGTAGCTATCGAGCAGTACTTC	CASSMKLAGVAIEQYF
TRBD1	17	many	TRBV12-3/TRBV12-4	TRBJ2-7	TGTGCCAGCAGTCGTGGCTACCCGGGACAGCGGACCTACGAGCAGTACTTC	CASSRGYPGQRTYEQYF
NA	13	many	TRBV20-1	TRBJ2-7	TGCAGTTTCGTGGGGGCGGGAGTTTACGAGCAGTACTTC	CSFVGAGVYEQYF
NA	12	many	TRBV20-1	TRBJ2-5	TGCAGTCACAAAAGGACGAGAGAGACCCAGTACTTC	CSHKRTRETQYF
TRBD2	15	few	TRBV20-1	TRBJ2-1	TGCAGTGCTAGGAAGAGTTTAGCGGGACACAATGAGCAGTTCTTC	CSARKSLAGHNEQFF
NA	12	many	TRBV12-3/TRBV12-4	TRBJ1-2	TGTGCCAGCAGTTTGACGGACATATCATACACCTTC	CASSLTDISYTF
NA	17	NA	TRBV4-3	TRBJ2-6	TGCGCCAGCAGCCGACCATCCGGGAACTCTGGGGCCAACGTCCTGACTTTC	CASSRPSGNSGANVLTF
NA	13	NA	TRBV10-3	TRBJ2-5	TGTGCCATCAGGCCGGGACCCCAAGAGTCCCAGTACTTC	CAIRPGPQESQYF
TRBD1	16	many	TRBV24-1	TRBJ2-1	TGTGCCACCAGTGACCGGACAGGGGGCTCCTACAATGAGCAGTTCTTC	CATSDRTGGSYNEQFF
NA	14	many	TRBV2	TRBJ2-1	TGTGCCAGCAGTCGAAGGTCGCAGGACAATGAGCAGTTCTTC	CASSRRSQDNEQFF
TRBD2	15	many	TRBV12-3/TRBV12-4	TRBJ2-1	TGTGCCAGCAGTTTAGCAGCGGGGAGAAGTGATGAGCAGTTCTTC	CASSLAAGRSDEQFF
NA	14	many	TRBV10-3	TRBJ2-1	TGTGCCATCAGTGTGGGATTAGTGGCCAATGAGCAGTTCTTC	CAISVGLVANEQFF
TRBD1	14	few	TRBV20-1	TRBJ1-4	TGCAGTGCTAGATGGACAGGGGATAATGAAAAACTGTTTTTT	CSARWTGDNEKLFF
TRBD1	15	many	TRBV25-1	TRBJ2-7	TGTGCCAGCAGCTCTCCGGGACAGGGAGTTCTCGAGCAGTACTTC	CASSSPGQGVLEQYF
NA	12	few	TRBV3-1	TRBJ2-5	TGTGCCAGCTTAAACCCGGGAGAGACCCAGTACTTC	CASLNPGETQYF
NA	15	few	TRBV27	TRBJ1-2	TGTGCCGGATACTCCGGGACATCCCATCTCTATGGCTACACCTTC	CAGYSGTSHLYGYTF
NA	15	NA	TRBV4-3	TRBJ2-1	TGCGCCAGCAGCCAAGAAGGAGGGTTCTACAATGAGCAGTTCTTC	CASSQEGGFYNEQFF
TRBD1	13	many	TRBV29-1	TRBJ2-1	TGCAGCGCAGGTGGACAGGGGGCCGATGAGCAGTTCTTC	CSAGGQGADEQFF
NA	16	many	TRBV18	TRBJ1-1	TGTGCCAGCTCACCACAAATGGGGCAAGAATCCGCTGAAGCTTTCTTT	CASSPQMGQESAEAFF
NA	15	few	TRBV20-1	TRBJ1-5	TGCAGTGCTCCCGCCAGGGCGATTGGCAATCAGCCCCAGCATTTT	CSAPARAIGNQPQHF
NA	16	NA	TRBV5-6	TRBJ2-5	TGTGCCAGCAGCTTGTCTGGAACTAACCCCCAAGAGACCCAGTACTTC	CASSLSGTNPQETQYF
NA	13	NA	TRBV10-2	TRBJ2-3	TGCGCCAGCATGGGGCTGGGCACAGATACGCAGTATTTT	CASMGLGTDTQYF
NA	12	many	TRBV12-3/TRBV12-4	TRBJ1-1	TGTGCCAGCAAAACAGGATACACTGAAGCTTTCTTT	CASKTGYTEAFF
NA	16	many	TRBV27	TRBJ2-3	TGTGCCAGCAGTTATTCCCCAGGGTCGGGCACAGATACGCAGTATTTT	CASSYSPGSGTDTQYF
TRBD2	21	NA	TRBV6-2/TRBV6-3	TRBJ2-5	TGTGCCAGCAGTTACCAGGGTGTCGTGTTTGGGACTAGCGGGAGTCGAGAGACCCAGTACTTC	CASSYQGVVFGTSGSRETQYF
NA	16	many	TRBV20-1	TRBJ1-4	TGCAGTGCTAGAGATCTACCGGGAAGGGAGGACGAAAAACTGTTTTTT	CSARDLPGREDEKLFF
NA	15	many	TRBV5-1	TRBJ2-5	TGCGCCAGCACCTCCGGGGGCGCGCGCCTCGAAACCCAGTACTTC	CASTSGGARLETQYF
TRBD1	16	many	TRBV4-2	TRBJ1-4	TGTGCCAGCACTCCAGGAGTGGGACAGGGGGGAGAAAAACTGTTTTTT	CASTPGVGQGGEKLFF
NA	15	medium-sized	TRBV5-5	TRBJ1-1	TGTGCCAGCAGCCTGGACCTGGGATCGAACACTGAAGCTTTCTTT	CASSLDLGSNTEAFF